This T cell receptor (beta chain) comes out of a study of identical twins. Regarding the study as a whole: In cord blood, abundant beta clonotypes had fewer insertions; memory showed no trend. Low generation-probability sequences were in excess among twin-shared out-of-frame alpha sequences. Cross-sectional statistics underpinned the conclusions; the same donors were not followed.

Trimming removed 6 bases at V and 4 bases at J, with 15 bases between. Looked up from germline, CDR1 is SSHAT and CDR2 is FNYEAQ (reference sequence). The CDR3 consists of 14 residues. Only healthy Caucasians were included as donors. TCRdb processed the 5' RACE reads anew with MiXCR; each CDR3 protein has one entry. This table holds some 600,000 distinct CDR3 sequences, roughly 6.6% found once. This clonotype was recorded at least ten times. Its target is unknown. The sample was also reused in another study, on yellow fever vaccine responses in identical twins.

Sample: PBMCs. The source of this sequence is a woman under 30 in good health. This chain uses TRBV7-7 with TRBJ2-5; possibly TRBD1 for D (6 bases). The CDR3 nucleotides are TGTGCCAGCAGTCCGACAGGCGGAGGAGAGACCCAGTACTTC. As protein: CASSPTGGGETQYF.